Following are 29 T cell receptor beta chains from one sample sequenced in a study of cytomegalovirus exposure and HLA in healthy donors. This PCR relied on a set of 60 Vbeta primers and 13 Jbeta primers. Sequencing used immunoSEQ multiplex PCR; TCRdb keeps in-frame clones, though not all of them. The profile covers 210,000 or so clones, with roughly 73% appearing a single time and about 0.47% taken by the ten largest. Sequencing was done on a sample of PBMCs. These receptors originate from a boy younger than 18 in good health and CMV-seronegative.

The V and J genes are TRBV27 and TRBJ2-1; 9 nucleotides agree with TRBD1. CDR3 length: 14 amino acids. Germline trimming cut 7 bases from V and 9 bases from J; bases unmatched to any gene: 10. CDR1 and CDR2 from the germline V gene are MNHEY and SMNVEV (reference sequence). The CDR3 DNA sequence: TGTGCCAGCACCCCGGACAGGGGTGACGGTGAGCAGTTCTTC. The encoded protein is CASTPDRGDGEQFF.

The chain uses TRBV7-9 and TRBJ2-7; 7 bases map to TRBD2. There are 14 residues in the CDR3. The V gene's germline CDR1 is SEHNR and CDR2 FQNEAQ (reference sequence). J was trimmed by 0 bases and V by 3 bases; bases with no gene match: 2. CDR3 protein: CASSFREVSYEQYF. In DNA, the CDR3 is TGTGCCAGCAGCTTCCGGGAGGTCTCCTACGAGCAGTACTTC.

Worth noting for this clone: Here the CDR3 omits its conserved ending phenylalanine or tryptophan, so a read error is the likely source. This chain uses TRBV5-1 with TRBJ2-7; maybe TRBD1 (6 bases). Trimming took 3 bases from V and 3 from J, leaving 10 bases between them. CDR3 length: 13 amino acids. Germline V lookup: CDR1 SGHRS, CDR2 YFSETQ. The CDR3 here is CASSSDRFYEQYL. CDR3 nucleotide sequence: TGCGCCAGCAGCTCCGACAGGTTCTACGAGCAGTACCTC.

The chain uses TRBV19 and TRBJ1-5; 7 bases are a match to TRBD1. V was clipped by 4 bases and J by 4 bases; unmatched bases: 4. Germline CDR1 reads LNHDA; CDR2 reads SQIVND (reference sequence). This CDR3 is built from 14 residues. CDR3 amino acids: CASSRDSLNQPQHF. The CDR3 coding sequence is TGTGCCAGTAGTAGGGACAGCTTGAATCAGCCCCAGCATTTT.

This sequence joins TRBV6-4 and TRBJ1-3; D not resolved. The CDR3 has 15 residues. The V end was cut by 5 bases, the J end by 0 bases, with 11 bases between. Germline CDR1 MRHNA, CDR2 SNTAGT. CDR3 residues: CASSPQAYSGNTIYF. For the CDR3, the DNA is TGTGCCAGCAGTCCGCAGGCCTACTCTGGAAACACCATATATTTT.

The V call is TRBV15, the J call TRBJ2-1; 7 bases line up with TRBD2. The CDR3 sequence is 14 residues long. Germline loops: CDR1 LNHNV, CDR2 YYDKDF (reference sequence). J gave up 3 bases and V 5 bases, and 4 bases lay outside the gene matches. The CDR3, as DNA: TGTGCCACCAGCTTCGGGGGGTACTACAATGAGCAGTTCTTC. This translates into CATSFGGYYNEQFF.

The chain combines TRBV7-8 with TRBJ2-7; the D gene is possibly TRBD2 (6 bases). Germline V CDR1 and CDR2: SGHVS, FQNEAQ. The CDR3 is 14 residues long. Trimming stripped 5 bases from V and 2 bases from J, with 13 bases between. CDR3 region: CASSRGRTTYEQYF. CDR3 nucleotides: TGTGCCAGCAGCCGGGGACGGACTACCTACGAGCAGTACTTC.

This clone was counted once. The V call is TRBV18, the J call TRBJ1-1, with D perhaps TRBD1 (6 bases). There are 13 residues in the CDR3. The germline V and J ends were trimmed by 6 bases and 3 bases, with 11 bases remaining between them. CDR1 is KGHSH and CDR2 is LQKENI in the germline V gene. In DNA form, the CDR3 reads TGTGCCAGCTCTGCAGGGGCCTACACTGAAGCTTTCTTT. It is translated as CASSAGAYTEAFF.

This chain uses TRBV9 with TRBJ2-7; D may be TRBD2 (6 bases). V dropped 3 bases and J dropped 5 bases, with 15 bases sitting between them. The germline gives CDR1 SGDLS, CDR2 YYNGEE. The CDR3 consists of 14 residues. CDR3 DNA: TGTGCCAGCAGCGGTAGCGGTGCTCCGGACGAGCAGTACTTC. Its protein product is CASSGSGAPDEQYF.

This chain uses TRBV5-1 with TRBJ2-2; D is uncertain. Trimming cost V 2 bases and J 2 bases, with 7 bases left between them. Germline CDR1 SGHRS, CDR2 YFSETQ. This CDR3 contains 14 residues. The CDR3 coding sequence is TGCGCCAGCAGCTTCGCAACTAACACCGGGGAGCTGTTTTTT. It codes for CASSFATNTGELFF.

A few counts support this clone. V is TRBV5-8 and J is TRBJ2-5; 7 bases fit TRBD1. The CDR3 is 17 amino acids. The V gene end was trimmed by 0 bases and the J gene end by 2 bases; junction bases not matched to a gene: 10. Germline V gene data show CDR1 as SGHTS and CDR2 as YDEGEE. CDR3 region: CASSLGRQGWGQETQYF. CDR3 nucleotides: TGTGCCAGCAGCTTGGGTCGACAGGGATGGGGGCAAGAGACCCAGTACTTC.

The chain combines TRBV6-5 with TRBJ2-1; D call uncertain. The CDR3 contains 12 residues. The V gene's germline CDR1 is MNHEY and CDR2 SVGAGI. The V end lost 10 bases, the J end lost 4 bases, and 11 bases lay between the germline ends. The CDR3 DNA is TGTGCCACCTCCTCCGGGTACAATGAGCAGTTCTTC. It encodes CATSSGYNEQFF.

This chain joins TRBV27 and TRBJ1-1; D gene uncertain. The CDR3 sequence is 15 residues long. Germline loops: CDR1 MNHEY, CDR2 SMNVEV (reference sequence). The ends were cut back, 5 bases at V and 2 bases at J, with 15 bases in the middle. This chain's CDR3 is CASSISETQNTEAFF. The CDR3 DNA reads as TGTGCCAGCAGTATCTCAGAAACCCAAAACACTGAAGCTTTCTTT.

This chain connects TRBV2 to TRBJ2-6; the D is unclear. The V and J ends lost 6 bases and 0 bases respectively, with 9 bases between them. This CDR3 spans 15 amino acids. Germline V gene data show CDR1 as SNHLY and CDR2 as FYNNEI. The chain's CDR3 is CASSATSSGANVLTF. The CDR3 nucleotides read TGTGCCAGCAGCGCCACCAGCTCTGGGGCCAACGTCCTGACTTTC.

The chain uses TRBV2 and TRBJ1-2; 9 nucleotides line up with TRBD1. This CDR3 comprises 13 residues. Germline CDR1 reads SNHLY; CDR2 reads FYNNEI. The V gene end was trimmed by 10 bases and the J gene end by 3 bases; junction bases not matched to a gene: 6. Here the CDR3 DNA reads TGTGCCACTCGGGACAGGGCCGACTATGGCTACACCTTC. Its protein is CATRDRADYGYTF. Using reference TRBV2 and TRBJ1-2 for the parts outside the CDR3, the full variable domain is EPEVTQTPSHQVTQMGQEVILRCVPISNHLYFYWYRQILGQKVEFLVSFYNNEISEKSEIFDDQFSVERPDGSNFTLKIRSTKLEDSAMYFCATRDRADYGYTFGSGTRLTVV.

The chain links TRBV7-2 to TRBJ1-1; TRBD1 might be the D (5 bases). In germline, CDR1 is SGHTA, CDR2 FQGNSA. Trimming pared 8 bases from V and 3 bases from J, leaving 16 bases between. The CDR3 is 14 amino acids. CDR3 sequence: CASQRRGEDTEAFF. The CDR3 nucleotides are TGTGCCAGCCAAAGAAGGGGTGAAGACACTGAAGCTTTCTTT. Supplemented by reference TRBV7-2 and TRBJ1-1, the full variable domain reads GAGVSQSPSNKVTEKGKDVELRCDPISGHTALYWYRQSLGQGLEFLIYFQGNSAPDKSGLPSDRFSAERTGGSVSTLTIQRTQQEDSAVYLCASQRRGEDTEAFFGQGTRLTVV.

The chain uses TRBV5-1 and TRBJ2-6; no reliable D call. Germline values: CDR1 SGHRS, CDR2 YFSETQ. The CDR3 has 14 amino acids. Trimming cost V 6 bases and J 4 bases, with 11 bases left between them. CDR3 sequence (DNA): TGCGCCAGCAACGTGGATAGCGGGGCCAACGTCCTGACTTTC. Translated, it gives CASNVDSGANVLTF.

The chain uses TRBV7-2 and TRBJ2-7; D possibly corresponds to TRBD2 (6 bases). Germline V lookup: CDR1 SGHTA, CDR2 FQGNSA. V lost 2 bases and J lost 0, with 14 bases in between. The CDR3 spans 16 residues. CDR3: CASSLRGRDLSYEQYF. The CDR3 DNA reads TGTGCCAGCAGCTTAAGAGGGCGGGACCTCTCCTACGAGCAGTACTTC.

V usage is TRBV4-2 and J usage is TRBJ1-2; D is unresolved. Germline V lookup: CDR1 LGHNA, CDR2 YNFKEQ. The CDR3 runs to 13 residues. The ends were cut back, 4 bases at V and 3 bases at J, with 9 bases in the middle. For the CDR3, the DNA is TGTGCCAGCAGCCCGCGGGAGGACTATGGCTACACCTTC. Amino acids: CASSPREDYGYTF.

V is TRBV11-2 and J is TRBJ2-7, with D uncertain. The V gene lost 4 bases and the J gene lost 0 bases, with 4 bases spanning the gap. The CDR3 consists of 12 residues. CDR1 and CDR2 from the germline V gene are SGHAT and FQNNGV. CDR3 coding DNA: TGTGCCAGCAGCTCGTTCTCCTACGAGCAGTACTTC. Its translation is CASSSFSYEQYF.

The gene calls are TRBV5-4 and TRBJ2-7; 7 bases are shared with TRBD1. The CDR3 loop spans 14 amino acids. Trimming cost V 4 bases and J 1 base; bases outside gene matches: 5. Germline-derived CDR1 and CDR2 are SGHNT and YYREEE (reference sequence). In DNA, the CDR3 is TGTGCCAGCAGCGCCGAGGACAGGTCCTACGAGCAGTACTTC. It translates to CASSAEDRSYEQYF.

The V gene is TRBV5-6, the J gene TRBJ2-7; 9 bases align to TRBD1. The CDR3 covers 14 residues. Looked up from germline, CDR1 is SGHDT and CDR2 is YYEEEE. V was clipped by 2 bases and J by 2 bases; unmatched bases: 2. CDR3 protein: CASSFRQGAYEQYF. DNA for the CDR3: TGTGCCAGCAGCTTTCGACAGGGGGCCTACGAGCAGTACTTC.

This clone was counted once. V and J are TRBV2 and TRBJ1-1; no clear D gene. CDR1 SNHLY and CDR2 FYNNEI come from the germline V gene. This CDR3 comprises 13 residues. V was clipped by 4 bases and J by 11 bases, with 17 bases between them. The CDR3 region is CASSGPRGSGAFF. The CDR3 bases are TGTGCCAGCAGTGGCCCCCGGGGAAGTGGGGCTTTCTTT.

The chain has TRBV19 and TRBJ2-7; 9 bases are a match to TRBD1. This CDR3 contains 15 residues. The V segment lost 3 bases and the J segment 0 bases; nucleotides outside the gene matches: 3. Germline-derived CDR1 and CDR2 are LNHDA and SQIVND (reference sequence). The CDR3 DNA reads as TGTGCCAGTAGTATGGGACAGGGTCCCTCCTACGAGCAGTACTTC. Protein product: CASSMGQGPSYEQYF.

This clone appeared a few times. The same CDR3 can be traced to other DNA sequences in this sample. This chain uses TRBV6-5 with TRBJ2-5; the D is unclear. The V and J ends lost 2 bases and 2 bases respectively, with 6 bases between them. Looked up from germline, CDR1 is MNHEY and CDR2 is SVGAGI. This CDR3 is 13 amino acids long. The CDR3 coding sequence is TGTGCCAGCAGTTACGGTACACAAGAGACCCAGTACTTC. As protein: CASSYGTQETQYF.

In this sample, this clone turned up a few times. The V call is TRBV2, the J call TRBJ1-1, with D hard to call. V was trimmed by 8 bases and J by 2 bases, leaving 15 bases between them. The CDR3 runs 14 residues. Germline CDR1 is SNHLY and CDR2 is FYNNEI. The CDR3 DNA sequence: TGTGCCAGCTCCTGGGGTGAGGGTAACACTGAAGCTTTCTTT. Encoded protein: CASSWGEGNTEAFF.

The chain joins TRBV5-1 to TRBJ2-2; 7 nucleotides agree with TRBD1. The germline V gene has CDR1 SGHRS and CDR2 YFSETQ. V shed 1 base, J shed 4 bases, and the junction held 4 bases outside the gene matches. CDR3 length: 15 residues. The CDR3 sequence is CASSLSPGGTGELFF. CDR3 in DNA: TGCGCCAGCAGCTTGAGTCCAGGGGGCACCGGGGAGCTGTTTTTT.

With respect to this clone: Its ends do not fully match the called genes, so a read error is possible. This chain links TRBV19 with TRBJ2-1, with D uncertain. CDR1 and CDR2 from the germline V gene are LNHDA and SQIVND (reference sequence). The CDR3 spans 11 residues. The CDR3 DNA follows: TGTGCCAGTAGTGAGTACAGTGAGCAGTTCTTC. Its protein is CASSEYSEQFF.

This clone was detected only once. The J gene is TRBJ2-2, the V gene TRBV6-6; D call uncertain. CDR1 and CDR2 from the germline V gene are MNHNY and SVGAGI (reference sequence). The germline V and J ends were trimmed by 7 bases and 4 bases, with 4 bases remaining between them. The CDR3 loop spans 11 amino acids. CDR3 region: CASMATGELFF. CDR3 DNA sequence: TGTGCCAGCATGGCCACCGGGGAGCTGTTTTTT.